The 17 T cell receptor beta chains below all came from one sample that was sequenced in a study of cytomegalovirus exposure and HLA in healthy donors. In the PCR, 60 Vbeta and 13 Jbeta primers were used. Method: immunoSEQ multiplex PCR; TCRdb's copy keeps in-frame clones and lacks some. The repertoire has about 150,000 clones, less than 85% of them found once; the top ten carry about 5.9%. Sequenced input: PBMCs. The receptors here all came from a man aged 45 to 65 in good health and CMV-seropositive.

The chain employs TRBV21-1 and TRBJ1-1; TRBD1 is taken as the D call from the table, unchecked against the DNA. TRBV21-1 is a pseudogene. The CDR3 runs 16 residues. The CDR3 nucleotides read TGTGCCAGCAGCAAAGAAACAGTAACCTCGAACACTGAAGCTTTCTTT. Translation: CASSKETVTSNTEAFF.

This clone occurred a few times. The V call is TRBV5-1, the J call TRBJ2-3, with 8 bases identical to TRBD2. CDR1 is SGHRS, CDR2 YFSETQ, per germline. This CDR3 has 14 amino acids. J lost 4 bases, V lost 4 bases, and 5 bases had no gene match. The CDR3 nucleotides are TGCGCCAGCAGCCGGGAGGGAAATGCAGATACGCAGTATTTT. Amino acid sequence: CASSREGNADTQYF.

The chain carries TRBV6-6 and TRBJ1-5; TRBD1 is a possible D gene (5 bases). This CDR3 is built from 14 residues. The ends were cut back, 0 bases at V and 6 bases at J, with 9 bases in the middle. Germline CDR1 MNHNY, CDR2 SVGAGI (reference sequence). DNA for the CDR3: TGTGCCAGCAGTTACTCGTGGGGGGGTCAGCCCCAGCATTTT. It specifies CASSYSWGGQPQHF.

The chain combines TRBV27 with TRBJ1-2; D gene uncertain. Trimming shortened V by 6 bases and J by 2 bases, and 19 bases separated the two germline ends. CDR3 size: 16 residues. Germline V gene lookup returns CDR1 MNHEY and CDR2 SMNVEV (reference sequence). DNA for the CDR3: TGTGCCAGCAGCTCAGGTGCTTCGGGGTTGAACTATGGCTACACCTTC. Protein: CASSSGASGLNYGYTF.

The chain combines TRBV14 with TRBJ1-5; no clear D. V lost 0 bases to trimming and J lost 6 bases, with 6 bases between them. The CDR3 contains 13 residues. Per the germline V gene, CDR1 is SGHDN and CDR2 is FVKESK. CDR3 nucleotide sequence: TGTGCCAGCAGCCAAGAGCTCGGTCAGCCCCAGCATTTT. This codes for CASSQELGQPQHF.

The gene calls are TRBV27 and TRBJ1-1; D gene ambiguous. V lost 5 bases and J 7 bases, leaving 11 bases between the germline ends. The CDR3 extends over 12 amino acids. Per germline, CDR1 MNHEY and CDR2 SMNVEV (reference sequence). CDR3: CASSPNGFEAFF. The CDR3 DNA reads as TGTGCCAGCAGTCCCAACGGGTTTGAAGCTTTCTTT.

This chain connects TRBV9 to TRBJ1-5; perhaps TRBD1 as D (5 bases). Per the germline V gene, CDR1 is SGDLS and CDR2 is YYNGEE. The CDR3 runs 14 residues. V lost 0 bases and J 10 bases, leaving 14 bases between the germline ends. Here the CDR3 reads CASSVADSRFPQHF. For the CDR3, the DNA is TGTGCCAGCAGCGTAGCCGACAGCCGCTTCCCCCAGCATTTT. The full variable domain, with the rest looked up from reference TRBV9 and TRBJ1-5, is DSGVTQTPKHLITATGQRVTLRCSPRSGDLSVYWYQQSLDQGLQFLIQYYNGEERAKGNILERFSAQQFPDLHSELNLSSLELGDSALYFCASSVADSRFPQHFGDGTRLSIL.

The V call is TRBV5-1, the J call TRBJ2-7; D is unresolved. Looked up from germline, CDR1 is SGHRS and CDR2 is YFSETQ. CDR3 length: 12 amino acids. Trimming removed 0 bases from V and 5 bases from J, with 6 bases in between. The CDR3 here is CASSLGADEQYF. In DNA, the CDR3 is TGCGCCAGCAGCTTGGGCGCGGACGAGCAGTACTTC.

This chain joins TRBV4-2 and TRBJ2-1; TRBD2 matches at 13 bases. Trimming took 4 bases from V and 9 from J; bases not matched to a gene: 9. CDR1 and CDR2 (germline): LGHNA, YNFKEQ. The CDR3 covers 16 residues. CDR3: CASSLRTSGSTFEQFF. The DNA for the CDR3 is TGTGCCAGCAGCCTACGGACTAGCGGGAGTACTTTTGAGCAGTTCTTC.

The rearrangement joins TRBV11-2 to TRBJ1-4; TRBD1 aligns across 9 bases. This CDR3 is built from 14 residues. With V trimmed by 6 bases and J by 8 bases, 7 bases remained unmatched. Germline V CDR1 and CDR2: SGHAT, FQNNGV. The CDR3 DNA is TGTGCCAGCAGTATAACCGGGACAGGGGAAAAACTGTTTTTT. This sequence encodes CASSITGTGEKLFF. Full variable domain (rest looked up from reference TRBV11-2 and TRBJ1-4): EAGVAQSPRYKIIEKRQSVAFWCNPISGHATLYWYQQILGQGPKLLIQFQNNGVVDDSQLPKDRFSAERLKGVDSTLKIQPAKLEDSAVYLCASSITGTGEKLFFGSGTQLSVL.

V is TRBV7-9 and J is TRBJ2-5, with 14 nucleotides matching TRBD2. Losses at the gene ends were 4 bases for V and 5 bases for J; bases not matched to a gene: 6. Germline-derived CDR1 and CDR2 are SEHNR and FQNEAQ (reference sequence). The CDR3 is made up of 16 amino acids. Here the CDR3 reads CASSWGLAGVAETQYF. For the CDR3, the DNA is TGTGCCAGCAGCTGGGGACTAGCGGGAGTCGCCGAGACCCAGTACTTC.

The chain couples TRBV5-4 to TRBJ2-1, with 7 bases identical to TRBD2. Germline V gene sequence: CDR1 SGHNT, CDR2 YYREEE (reference sequence). V was pared by 2 bases and J by 5 bases, with 7 bases of the junction left unmatched. The CDR3 runs to 15 residues. Written as DNA, the CDR3 is TGTGCCAGCAGCTTCGTCGCGGGAGCAAACAATGAGCAGTTCTTC. It codes for CASSFVAGANNEQFF.

This clone was seen once. V is TRBV27 and J is TRBJ1-1, with a possible D match to TRBD1 (5 bases). Per germline, CDR1 MNHEY and CDR2 SMNVEV (reference sequence). This CDR3 has 14 residues. V was pared by 7 bases and J by 1 base, with 13 bases between. The CDR3 DNA sequence: TGTGCCAGCATCCTTCAGGGCAGGAACACTGAAGCTTTCTTT. Residues: CASILQGRNTEAFF.

The chain uses TRBV19 and TRBJ2-1; TRBD2 is a possible D gene (6 bases). Germline V gene data show CDR1 as LNHDA and CDR2 as SQIVND (reference sequence). The germline V and J ends were trimmed by 9 bases and 5 bases, with 11 bases remaining between them. This CDR3 contains 12 residues. The CDR3 region is CASGSRHNEQFF. The CDR3 nucleotides are TGTGCCAGCGGGAGTAGGCACAATGAGCAGTTCTTC. The full variable domain, rest sourced from reference TRBV19 and TRBJ2-1, is DGGITQSPKYLFRKEGQNVTLSCEQNLNHDAMYWYRQDPGQGLRLIYYSQIVNDFQKGDIAEGYSVSREKKESFPLTVTSAQKNPTAFYLCASGSRHNEQFFGPGTRLTVL.

The chain uses TRBV7-3 and TRBJ2-3; D may be TRBD2 (6 bases). CDR3 length: 14 residues. Between the trimmed V and J ends, which lost 5 bases and 5 bases, there was a span of 14 bases. Germline CDR1 reads SGHTA; CDR2 reads FQGTGA. CDR3: CASSVPGAEDTQYF. CDR3 coding DNA: TGTGCCAGCAGCGTCCCGGGAGCCGAAGATACGCAGTATTTT.

This clone was found a few times. The rearrangement joins TRBV6-1 to TRBJ1-5; a possible D gene is TRBD1 (5 bases). Trimming shortened V by 4 bases and J by 1 base, and 14 bases separated the two germline ends. Germline values: CDR1 MNHNS, CDR2 SASEGT. CDR3 length equals 16 residues. The CDR3 loop is CASSAWGELSNQPQHF. CDR3 sequence (DNA): TGTGCCAGCAGTGCATGGGGGGAGTTGAGCAATCAGCCCCAGCATTTT.

The gene calls are TRBV7-9 and TRBJ2-5, with TRBD2 matching over 8 bases. Germline trimming cut 0 bases from V and 10 bases from J; bases unmatched to any gene: 13. This CDR3 is 16 amino acids long. Germline-derived CDR1 and CDR2 are SEHNR and FQNEAQ (reference sequence). The CDR3 here is CASSLAGGGRVSDQYF. The CDR3 coding sequence is TGTGCCAGCAGCTTAGCCGGGGGGGGGCGCGTTTCCGACCAGTACTTC.